The 19 T cell receptor beta chains presented below share a single source sample, sequenced in a study of blood T cell repertoires in COVID-19. Sequenced by immunoSEQ multiplex PCR; TCRdb stores in-frame clones only, minus some. In the table there are about 200,000 clones, roughly 84% of which are singletons. Sequencing was performed on peripheral blood. The receptor set was obtained from a man between 40 and 49 years old with acute or convalescent COVID-19.

The V call is TRBV4-1, the J call TRBJ2-1; 10 positions agree with TRBD2. This CDR3 is built from 17 residues. V shed 2 bases, J shed 7 bases, and the junction held 11 bases outside the gene matches. Germline lookup yields CDR1 MGHRA and CDR2 YSYEKL. Here the CDR3 reads CASSQPSGRADENEQFF. The CDR3 bases are TGCGCCAGCAGCCAACCAAGCGGGAGGGCCGATGAGAATGAGCAGTTCTTC.

In this sample, this clone turned up a few times. The chain combines TRBV15 with TRBJ2-7; TRBD2 agrees at 11 bases. This CDR3 has 14 amino acids. Germline V lookup: CDR1 LNHNV, CDR2 YYDKDF (reference sequence). V was clipped by 4 bases and J by 3 bases; unmatched bases: 2. CDR3 coding DNA: TGTGCCACCAGCATAGCGGGAGGGGACTACGAGCAGTACTTC. Translating gives CATSIAGGDYEQYF.

The rearrangement links TRBV12-3 or TRBV12-4 to TRBJ1-2; D possibly corresponds to TRBD1 (6 bases). The CDR3 runs to 13 residues. V shed 4 bases and J shed 12 bases, with 18 bases lying between them. The CDR3 spells CASSYGTLHSNTF. In DNA form, the CDR3 reads TGTGCCAGCAGTTACGGGACACTCCATAGTAACACCTTC.

V usage is TRBV5-4 and J usage is TRBJ1-1; TRBD1 agrees at 11 bases. The CDR3 is 13 residues long. Losses at the gene ends were 2 bases for V and 10 bases for J; bases not matched to a gene: 4. Germline V gives CDR1 SGHNT, CDR2 YYREEE (reference sequence). The CDR3 bases are TGTGCCAGCAGCTTACGGACAGGGGGCGCAGCTTTCTTT. Translation gives CASSLRTGGAAFF.

The rearrangement links TRBV29-1 to TRBJ1-2; a possible D gene is TRBD1 (6 bases). The germline V gene encodes CDR1 SQVTM and CDR2 ANQGSEA. Trimming left V 5 bases short and J 3 bases short, with 10 bases between. The CDR3 sequence is 12 residues long. The CDR3 DNA follows: TGCAGCGTTACACAGGGAGACTATGGCTACACCTTC. This encodes CSVTQGDYGYTF.

CDR3 protein: CASSPRPQLGVEQYF. Here the CDR3 DNA reads TGTGCCAGCAGCCCGAGGCCACAACTCGGGGTCGAGCAGTACTTC. The V gene is TRBV5-8, the J gene TRBJ2-7, with D tentatively TRBD2 (5 bases). Per germline, CDR1 SGHTS and CDR2 YDEGEE. V gave up 4 bases and J gave up 6 bases, with 20 bases separating them. This CDR3 comprises 15 residues.

The genes are TRBV11-2 and TRBJ2-2, with TRBD1 matching over 8 bases. Germline V gives CDR1 SGHAT, CDR2 FQNNGV. With 8 bases clipped from V and 5 bases from J, the junction kept 7 bases outside the gene matches. The CDR3 is made up of 14 amino acids. As DNA, the CDR3 is TGTGCCAGCTCCGGACAGGGTTATACCGGGGAGCTGTTTTTT. Encoded protein: CASSGQGYTGELFF.

This rearrangement joins TRBV2 to TRBJ1-6; the match to TRBD1 covers 7 bases. This CDR3 contains 13 residues. The V segment lost 10 bases and the J segment 9 bases; nucleotides outside the gene matches: 9. Germline CDR1 reads SNHLY; CDR2 reads FYNNEI. CDR3 bases: TGTGCCACGCAGGGGGAAGTCGGTTCACCCCTCCACTTT. It is translated as CATQGEVGSPLHF.

This sequence joins TRBV30 and TRBJ2-5; tentative D call: TRBD1 (6 bases). This CDR3 contains 14 residues. Looked up from germline, CDR1 is GTSNPN and CDR2 is SVGIG (reference sequence). V lost 5 bases to trimming and J lost 7 bases, with 20 bases between them. CDR3 DNA: TGTGCCTGGGGAATACAGGGTGGCCTATCGACCCAGTACTTC. It is translated as CAWGIQGGLSTQYF.

V usage is TRBV12-3 or TRBV12-4 and J usage is TRBJ2-5, with a possible D match to TRBD2 (5 bases). Between the trimmed V and J ends, which lost 5 bases and 1 base, there was a span of 8 bases. The CDR3 extends over 13 amino acids. The CDR3 loop reads CASSLSGQETQYF. CDR3 sequence (DNA): TGTGCCAGCAGTCTCAGCGGCCAAGAGACCCAGTACTTC.

The genes are TRBV5-1 and TRBJ2-5; 8 bases agree with TRBD2. V gave up 2 bases and J gave up 5 bases; unmatched junction bases: 14. The length of the CDR3 is 17 residues. In germline, CDR1 is SGHRS, CDR2 YFSETQ. CDR3 protein: CASSFRVRREGTETQYF. CDR3 nucleotide sequence: TGCGCCAGCAGCTTTCGGGTGCGCCGGGAGGGCACTGAGACCCAGTACTTC.

This clone was picked up one time. The V and J genes are TRBV6-5 and TRBJ1-2; 7 positions agree with TRBD1. The trim removed 10 bases at V and 4 bases at J, leaving 15 bases unmatched. The CDR3 runs 15 residues. The germline V gene has CDR1 MNHEY and CDR2 SVGAGI. CDR3 region: CATRESRGLVYGYTF. The CDR3 nucleotides read TGTGCCACCAGGGAGTCGAGGGGGCTTGTCTATGGCTACACCTTC.

J is TRBJ1-5 and V is TRBV5-1; 7 bases are shared with TRBD1. The CDR3 has 15 residues. J gave up 4 bases and V 1 base, and 5 bases lay outside the gene matches. Germline CDR1 and CDR2: SGHRS and YFSETQ. The CDR3 DNA sequence: TGCGCCAGCAGCTTGTCAGGGGGGCTTAATCAGCCCCAGCATTTT. Translated, it gives CASSLSGGLNQPQHF.

The rearrangement uses TRBV28 and TRBJ1-5, with 9 nucleotides matching TRBD1. V shed 7 bases and J 6 bases; nucleotides not matched to a gene: 7. This CDR3 has 14 residues. Germline V gene data show CDR1 as MDHEN and CDR2 as SYDVKM. The chain's CDR3 is CASIGGTGRQPQHF. Written as DNA, the CDR3 is TGTGCCAGCATTGGTGGGACAGGGCGTCAGCCCCAGCATTTT.

This clone has a single count. This sequence joins TRBV4-1 and TRBJ1-2, with a possible D match to TRBD1 (5 bases). The V gene lost 1 base and the J gene lost 6 bases, with 18 bases spanning the gap. This CDR3 region has 16 residues. Looked up from germline, CDR1 is MGHRA and CDR2 is YSYEKL. The CDR3 nucleotides read TGCGCCAGCAGCCAAGTGTCATCAGGGAGGAGAGATGGCTACACCTTC. Protein: CASSQVSSGRRDGYTF.

The chain uses TRBV7-2 and TRBJ2-7; TRBD1 matches at 12 bases. V trimming: 2 bases; J trimming: 6 bases; junction bases outside the gene matches: 5. Germline V gene sequence: CDR1 SGHTA, CDR2 FQGNSA. The CDR3 loop spans 15 amino acids. CDR3 in amino acids: CASSLPGQGASEQYF. The CDR3 bases are TGTGCCAGCAGCTTACCGGGACAGGGGGCCTCCGAGCAGTACTTC.

The chain is built from TRBV6-5 and TRBJ1-1; D gene ambiguous. The ends were cut back, 2 bases at V and 4 bases at J, with 11 bases in the middle. The CDR3 spans 14 residues. Germline V gene lookup returns CDR1 MNHEY and CDR2 SVGAGI. CDR3 in amino acids: CASSYPGGGTEAFF. The CDR3 region has the DNA TGTGCCAGCAGTTACCCGGGCGGAGGCACTGAAGCTTTCTTT.

This clone was observed a handful of times. This chain links TRBV6-6 with TRBJ2-7; 10 nucleotides align to TRBD2. With V trimmed by 6 bases and J by 1 base, 6 bases remained unmatched. Germline assignment: CDR1 MNHNY and CDR2 SVGAGI (reference sequence). CDR3 length: 15 amino acids. This chain's CDR3 is CASRLTSGESYEQYF. In DNA, the CDR3 is TGTGCCAGCAGACTCACTAGCGGGGAATCCTACGAGCAGTACTTC.

This clone was counted once. This CDR3 reads CASSVVYGDTQYF. The CDR3 region has the DNA TGTGCCAGCAGCGTAGTTTACGGAGATACGCAGTATTTT. The chain has TRBV9 and TRBJ2-3; D remains unclear. The germline V gene encodes CDR1 SGDLS and CDR2 YYNGEE. V was pared by 0 bases and J by 5 bases, with 7 bases between. The CDR3 runs 13 residues.